The rows below give T cell receptor beta chains drawn from one sample of a study of T-cell memory formation after mild COVID-19. TCRdb ran MiXCR on the 5' RACE reads and lists one entry per CDR3 protein. Of 11,000 to 15,000 distinct CDR3 sequences listed, about 21% are singletons. Source material: PBMCs or a T cell subset sorted from them (not recorded which). These receptors originate from an adult woman who had mild COVID-19 (a few samples of this study predate the infection). Cell type and time point are not known. CDR3s include the opening cysteine and the closing phenylalanine or tryptophan. D genes are given only for firm matches. Where a row states a size, it is once, few, many or the class of an expanded clone; other rows omit it.

clone_size	d_call	v_call	j_call	cdr3_nt	cdr3_aa
few	TRBD2	TRBV20-1	TRBJ2-7	TGCAGTGCAGCTAGCGGGAGTTTCTACGAGCAGTACTTC	CSAASGSFYEQYF
many	-	TRBV2	TRBJ2-3	TGTGCCAGCAGTGATTGGGCGCCGAGCACAGATACGCAGTATTTT	CASSDWAPSTDTQYF
many	-	TRBV5-1	TRBJ2-3	TGCGCCAGCAGCCTGGAGGCCCAGGGCGCAGATACGCAGTATTTT	CASSLEAQGADTQYF
large	-	TRBV6-1	TRBJ1-1	TGTGCCAGCAGTGGGGCAGGGTTAGGATGGACTGAAGCTTTCTTT	CASSGAGLGWTEAFF
many	-	TRBV20-1	TRBJ2-3	TGCAGTGCAAGTCCCCGGGACTGGCCCGCCACAGATACGCAGTATTTT	CSASPRDWPATDTQYF
many	-	TRBV11-2	TRBJ2-5	TGTGCCAGCAGCTTCCTGACAGGCCAACCCGAGTACTTC	CASSFLTGQPEYF
-	TRBD2	TRBV5-1	TRBJ2-7	TGCGCCAGCAGCTTGTCTCTAGCGGGACCCGGAGGTACCTACGAGCAGTACTTC	CASSLSLAGPGGTYEQYF
many	TRBD2	TRBV7-6	TRBJ2-3	TGTGCCAGCAGCCCGCTAGCGGGAGGGCCCGCAAGCACAGATACGCAGTATTTT	CASSPLAGGPASTDTQYF
-	-	TRBV12-3/TRBV12-4	TRBJ2-7	TGTGCCAGCAGGAGGGGGGCCTACGAGCAGTACTTC	CASRRGAYEQYF
-	TRBD1	TRBV19	TRBJ2-3	TGTGCCAGTAGTAAACCGGGACAGGGGGCGGATACGCAGTATTTT	CASSKPGQGADTQYF